The clone carrying this T cell receptor (beta chain) was counted between two and nine times. Its antigen is not known. These data are taken from a study of T cells after yellow fever vaccination. Production of TCR cDNA was by 5'RACE template switching, which also added a universal primer site and UMIs. In TCRdb, the 5' RACE reads were re-called with MiXCR into one record per CDR3 protein. The repertoire consists of around 600,000 distinct CDR3 sequences, with 9% to 15% occurring once and the leading ten covering about 15%. Study observations and caveats: There was a small share of clonotypes that showed up in both the CD4 and CD8 compartments. A weaker secondary response peaked on day 5, the primary on day 15.

This CDR3 spans 19 amino acids. Germline CDR1 and CDR2: SGHAT and FQNNGV. Trimming took 5 bases from V and 2 from J; bases not matched to a gene: 15. J is TRBJ2-1 and V is TRBV11-2, with 10 nucleotides matching TRBD2. This receptor was taken from a young man who received the YFV17D yellow fever vaccine. The sequencing used PBMCs, collected on the day of the yellow fever booster vaccination. CDR3 nucleotides: TGTGCCAGCAGCCCTCCCCCTAGACTAGCGGGTCCAACCTACAATGAGCAGTTCTTC. Translated: CASSPPPRLAGPTYNEQFF.